This T cell receptor beta chain was obtained from a study of beta chain features in type 1 diabetes. Study in general: Across the samples, more than 85 million sorted cells were examined in total. General study findings and limits: Type 1 diabetes patients had TCRB CDR3s that were shorter (moderately but significantly so) in all four CD4+ subsets.

Germline assignment: CDR1 SGDLS and CDR2 YYNGEE. Trimming cost V 5 bases and J 4 bases, with 12 bases left between them. The CDR3 extends over 14 amino acids. The isolated RNA, all of it, was reverse transcribed, so expressed TCRB transcripts were what got sequenced. Clones were read by immunoSEQ multiplex PCR, and TCRdb kept only the in-frame ones, dropping some. The data contain some 330,000 clones, roughly an eighth of them singletons. This clone was seen a handful of times. No antigen is known for it. The V call is TRBV9, the J call TRBJ2-2; D is uncertain. This clonotype originated in a woman aged 18-29 years with type 1 diabetes. Sequences were obtained from naive CD4+ T cells from blood. CDR3 residues: CASSVELGTGELFF. The CDR3 nucleotides are TGTGCCAGCAGTGTGGAGTTAGGCACCGGGGAGCTGTTTTTT.